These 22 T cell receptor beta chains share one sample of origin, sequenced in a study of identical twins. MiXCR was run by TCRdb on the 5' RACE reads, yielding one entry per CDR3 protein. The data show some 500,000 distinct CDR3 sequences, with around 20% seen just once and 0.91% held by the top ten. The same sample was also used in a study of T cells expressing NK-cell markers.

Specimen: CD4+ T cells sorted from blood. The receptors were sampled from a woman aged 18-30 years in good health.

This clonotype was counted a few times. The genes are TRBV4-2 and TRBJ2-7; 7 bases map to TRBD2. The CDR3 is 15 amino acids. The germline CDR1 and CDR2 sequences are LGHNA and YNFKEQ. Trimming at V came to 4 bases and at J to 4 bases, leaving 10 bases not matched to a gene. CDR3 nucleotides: TGTGCCAGCAGCCTCCTTGGGGGGGGAAATTACGAGCAGTACTTC. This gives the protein CASSLLGGGNYEQYF.

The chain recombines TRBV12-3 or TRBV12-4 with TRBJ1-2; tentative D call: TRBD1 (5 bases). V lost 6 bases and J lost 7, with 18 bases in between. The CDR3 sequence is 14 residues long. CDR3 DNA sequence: TGTGCCAGCAGCCGCAGGGCGGCGAGGGGTGGCTACACCTTC. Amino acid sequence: CASSRRAARGGYTF.

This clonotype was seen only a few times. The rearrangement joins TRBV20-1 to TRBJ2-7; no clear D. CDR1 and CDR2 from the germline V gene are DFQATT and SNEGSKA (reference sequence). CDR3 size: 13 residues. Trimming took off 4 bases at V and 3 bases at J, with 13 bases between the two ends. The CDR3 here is CSANSERSYEQYF. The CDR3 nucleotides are TGCAGTGCTAACAGCGAAAGAAGCTACGAGCAGTACTTC.

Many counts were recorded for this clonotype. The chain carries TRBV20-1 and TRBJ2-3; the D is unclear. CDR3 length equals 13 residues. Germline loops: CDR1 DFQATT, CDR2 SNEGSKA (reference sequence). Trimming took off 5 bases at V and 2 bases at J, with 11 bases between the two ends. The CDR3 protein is CSAPPRTTDTQYF. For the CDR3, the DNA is TGCAGTGCTCCCCCAAGGACCACAGATACGCAGTATTTT.

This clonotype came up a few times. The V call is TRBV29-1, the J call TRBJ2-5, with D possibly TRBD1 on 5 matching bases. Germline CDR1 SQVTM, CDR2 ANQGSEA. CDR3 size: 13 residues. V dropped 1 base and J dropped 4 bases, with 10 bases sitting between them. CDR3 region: CSVEAHQGETQYF. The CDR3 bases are TGCAGCGTTGAAGCCCACCAGGGAGAGACCCAGTACTTC.

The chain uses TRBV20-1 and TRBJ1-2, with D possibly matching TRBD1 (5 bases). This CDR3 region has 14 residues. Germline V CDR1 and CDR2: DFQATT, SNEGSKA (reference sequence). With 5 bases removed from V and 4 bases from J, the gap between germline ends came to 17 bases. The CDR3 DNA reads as TGCAGTGCTCTTACGAGCCAGGGTCGCTATGGCTACACCTTC. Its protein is CSALTSQGRYGYTF.

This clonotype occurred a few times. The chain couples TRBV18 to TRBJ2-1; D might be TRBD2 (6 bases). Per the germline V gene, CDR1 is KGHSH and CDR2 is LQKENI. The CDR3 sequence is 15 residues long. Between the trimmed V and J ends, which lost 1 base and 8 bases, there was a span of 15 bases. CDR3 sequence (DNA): TGTGCCAGCTCACCACGTGAAGCGGGTGGGCATGAGCAGTTCTTC. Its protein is CASSPREAGGHEQFF. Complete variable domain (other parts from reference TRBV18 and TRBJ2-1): NAGVMQNPRHLVRRRGQEARLRCSPMKGHSHVYWYRQLPEEGLKFMVYLQKENIIDESGMPKERFSAEFPKEGPSILRIQQVVRGDSAAYFCASSPREAGGHEQFFGPGTRLTVL.

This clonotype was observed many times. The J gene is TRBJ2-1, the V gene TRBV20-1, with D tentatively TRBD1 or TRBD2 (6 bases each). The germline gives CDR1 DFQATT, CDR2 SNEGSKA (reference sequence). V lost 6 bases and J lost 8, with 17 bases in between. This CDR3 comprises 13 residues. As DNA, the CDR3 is TGCAGTGCCCGGTTAGGGGGGCGGGATGAGCAGTTCTTC. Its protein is CSARLGGRDEQFF.

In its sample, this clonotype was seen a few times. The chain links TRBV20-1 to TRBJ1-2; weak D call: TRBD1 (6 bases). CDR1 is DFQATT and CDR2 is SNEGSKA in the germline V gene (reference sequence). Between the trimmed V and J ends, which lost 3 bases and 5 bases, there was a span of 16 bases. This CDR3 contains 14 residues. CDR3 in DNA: TGCAGTGCTAGGGGGCACGGGGGCGCGTATGGCTACACCTTC. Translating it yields CSARGHGGAYGYTF.

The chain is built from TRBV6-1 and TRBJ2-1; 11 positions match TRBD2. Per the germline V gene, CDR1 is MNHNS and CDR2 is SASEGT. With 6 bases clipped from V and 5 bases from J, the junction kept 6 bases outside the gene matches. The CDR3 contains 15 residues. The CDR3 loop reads CASRSGTSGNNEQFF. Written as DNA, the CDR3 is TGTGCCAGCAGATCCGGGACTAGCGGTAACAATGAGCAGTTCTTC.

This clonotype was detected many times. The CDR3 DNA reads TGTGCCAGCAGTTTAGGCACTAGCGGGCGTTGGGACAATGAGCAGTTCTTC. Its protein product is CASSLGTSGRWDNEQFF. The genes are TRBV12-3 or TRBV12-4 and TRBJ2-1; 9 bases align to TRBD2. The CDR3 contains 17 residues. Losses at the gene ends were 1 base for V and 5 bases for J; bases not matched to a gene: 9.

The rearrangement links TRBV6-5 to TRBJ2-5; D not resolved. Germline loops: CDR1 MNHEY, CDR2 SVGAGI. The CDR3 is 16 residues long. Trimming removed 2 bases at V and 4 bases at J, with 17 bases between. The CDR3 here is CASSYRPGRDLETQYF. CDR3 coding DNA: TGTGCCAGCAGTTACCGACCCGGACGAGACCTAGAGACCCAGTACTTC.

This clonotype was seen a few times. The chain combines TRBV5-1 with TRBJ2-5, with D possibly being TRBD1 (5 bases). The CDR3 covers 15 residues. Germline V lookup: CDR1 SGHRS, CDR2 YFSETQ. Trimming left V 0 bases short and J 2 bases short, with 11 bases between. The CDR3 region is CASSLGGHVQETQYF. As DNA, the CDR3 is TGCGCCAGCAGCTTGGGCGGACACGTACAAGAGACCCAGTACTTC. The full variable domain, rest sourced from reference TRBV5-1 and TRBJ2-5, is KAGVTQTPRYLIKTRGQQVTLSCSPISGHRSVSWYQQTPGQGLQFLFEYFSETQRNKGNFPGRFSGRQFSNSRSEMNVSTLELGDSALYLCASSLGGHVQETQYFGPGTRLLVL.

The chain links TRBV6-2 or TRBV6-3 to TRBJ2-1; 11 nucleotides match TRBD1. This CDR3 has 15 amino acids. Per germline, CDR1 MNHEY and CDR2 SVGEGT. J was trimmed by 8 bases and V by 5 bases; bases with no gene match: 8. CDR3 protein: CASSVPGQGVYEQFF. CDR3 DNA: TGTGCCAGCAGTGTCCCGGGACAGGGGGTCTATGAGCAGTTCTTC.

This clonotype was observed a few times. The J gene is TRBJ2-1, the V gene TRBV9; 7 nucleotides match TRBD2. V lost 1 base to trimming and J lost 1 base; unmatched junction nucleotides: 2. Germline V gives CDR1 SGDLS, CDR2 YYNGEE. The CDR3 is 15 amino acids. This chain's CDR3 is CASSVSGDSYNEQFF. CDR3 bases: TGTGCCAGCAGCGTAAGCGGGGATTCCTACAATGAGCAGTTCTTC.

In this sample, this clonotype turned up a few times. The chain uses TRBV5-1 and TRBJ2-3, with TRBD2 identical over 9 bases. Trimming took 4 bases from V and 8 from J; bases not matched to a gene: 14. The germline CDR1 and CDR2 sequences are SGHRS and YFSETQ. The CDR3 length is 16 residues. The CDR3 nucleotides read TGCGCCAGCAGCCCGAGGTCGCGGGAGGGCGATGGTACGCAGTATTTT. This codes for CASSPRSREGDGTQYF.

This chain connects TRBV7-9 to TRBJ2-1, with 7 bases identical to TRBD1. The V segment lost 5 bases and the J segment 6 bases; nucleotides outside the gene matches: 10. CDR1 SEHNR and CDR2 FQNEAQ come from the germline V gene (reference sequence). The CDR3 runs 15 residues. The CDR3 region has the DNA TGTGCCAGCAGCCTAAAACAGGGGTCGGCCAATGAGCAGTTCTTC. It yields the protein CASSLKQGSANEQFF.

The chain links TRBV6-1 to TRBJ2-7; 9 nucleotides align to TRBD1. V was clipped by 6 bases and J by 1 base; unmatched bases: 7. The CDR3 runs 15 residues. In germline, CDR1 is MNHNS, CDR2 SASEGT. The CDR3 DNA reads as TGTGCCAGCAGACCGGGACAGGGAGGTTCCTACGAGCAGTACTTC. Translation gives CASRPGQGGSYEQYF.

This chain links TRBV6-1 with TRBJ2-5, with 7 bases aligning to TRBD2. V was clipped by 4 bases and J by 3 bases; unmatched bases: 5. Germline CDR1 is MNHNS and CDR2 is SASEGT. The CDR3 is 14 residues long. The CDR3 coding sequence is TGTGCCAGCAGTGCACTAGCGAGAGAAGAGACCCAGTACTTC. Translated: CASSALAREETQYF.

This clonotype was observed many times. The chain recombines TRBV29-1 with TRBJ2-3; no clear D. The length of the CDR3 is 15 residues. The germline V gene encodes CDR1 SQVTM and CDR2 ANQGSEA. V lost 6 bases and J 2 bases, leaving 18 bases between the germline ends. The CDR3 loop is CSVATSLKSTDTQYF. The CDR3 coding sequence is TGCAGCGTCGCCACATCTCTCAAGTCCACAGATACGCAGTATTTT.

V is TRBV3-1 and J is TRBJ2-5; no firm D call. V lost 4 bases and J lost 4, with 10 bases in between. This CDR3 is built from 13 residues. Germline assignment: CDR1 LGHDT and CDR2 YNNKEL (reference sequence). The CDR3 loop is CASSPKRLETQYF. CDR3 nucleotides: TGTGCCAGCAGCCCCAAACGTTTAGAGACCCAGTACTTC.

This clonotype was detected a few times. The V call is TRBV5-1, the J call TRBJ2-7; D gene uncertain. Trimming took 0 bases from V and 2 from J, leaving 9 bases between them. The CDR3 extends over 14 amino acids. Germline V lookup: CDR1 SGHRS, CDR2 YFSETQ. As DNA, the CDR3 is TGCGCCAGCAGCTTGGGCCCGAGTGCCTACGAGCAGTACTTC. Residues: CASSLGPSAYEQYF.